A single sample gave rise to the 16 T cell receptor beta chains below, sequenced in a study of T cell changes during pregnancy in multiple sclerosis. TCRdb keeps only in-frame clones here, not all; method: immunoSEQ multiplex PCR. The sample has 30,000 to 35,000 clones, almost 90% seen once. The specimen comprised CD8+ T cells from peripheral blood mononuclear cells, sampled after pregnancy. The source of these receptors is a female donor with multiple sclerosis, enrolled in a pregnancy study.

The J gene is TRBJ2-1, the V gene TRBV11-2, with no clear D. V gave up 8 bases and J gave up 5 bases, with 7 bases separating them. CDR3 size: 11 residues. CDR1 SGHAT and CDR2 FQNNGV come from the germline V gene. The DNA for the CDR3 is TGTGCCAGCGAGCTGGACAATGAGCAGTTCTTC. Its protein is CASELDNEQFF.

The V and J genes are TRBV2 and TRBJ1-2; the match to TRBD1 covers 7 bases. The trim removed 6 bases at V and 9 bases at J, leaving 7 bases unmatched. Germline CDR1 SNHLY, CDR2 FYNNEI. This CDR3 is built from 12 residues. DNA for the CDR3: TGTGCCAGCAGAGAGGGACAGTGGCGCTACACCTTC. As protein: CASREGQWRYTF. The full variable domain, its missing parts supplied by reference TRBV2 and TRBJ1-2, is EPEVTQTPSHQVTQMGQEVILRCVPISNHLYFYWYRQILGQKVEFLVSFYNNEISEKSEIFDDQFSVERPDGSNFTLKIRSTKLEDSAMYFCASREGQWRYTFGSGTRLTVV.

The rearrangement links TRBV2 to TRBJ1-5; perhaps TRBD1 as D (6 bases). Germline assignment: CDR1 SNHLY and CDR2 FYNNEI. The CDR3 contains 14 residues. V was trimmed by 3 bases and J by 4 bases, leaving 10 bases between them. As DNA, the CDR3 is TGTGCCAGCAGTGATGGGCAGGGGAATCAGCCCCAGCATTTT. Translating it yields CASSDGQGNQPQHF. The whole variable domain, filled in from reference TRBV2 and TRBJ1-5, reads EPEVTQTPSHQVTQMGQEVILRCVPISNHLYFYWYRQILGQKVEFLVSFYNNEISEKSEIFDDQFSVERPDGSNFTLKIRSTKLEDSAMYFCASSDGQGNQPQHFGDGTRLSIL.

By share of the sample, this clone is medium-sized. J is TRBJ2-1 and V is TRBV6-4; TRBD2 matches 13 bases. Germline V gene sequence: CDR1 MRHNA, CDR2 SNTAGT. With V trimmed by 3 bases and J by 7 bases, 3 bases remained unmatched. CDR3 length equals 15 residues. This chain's CDR3 is CASSELAGGPNEQFF. DNA for the CDR3: TGTGCCAGCAGTGAACTAGCGGGGGGGCCAAATGAGCAGTTCTTC.

The chain carries TRBV2 and TRBJ2-2; D may be TRBD1 (6 bases). The CDR3 sequence is 14 residues long. V lost 6 bases and J 0 bases, leaving 8 bases between the germline ends. Germline CDR1 SNHLY, CDR2 FYNNEI. This CDR3 reads CASRGTTNTGELFF. CDR3 nucleotides: TGTGCCAGCAGAGGGACAACGAACACCGGGGAGCTGTTTTTT.

This chain uses TRBV7-8 with TRBJ2-3; TRBD2 matches 10 bases. The CDR3 totals 17 residues. V was pared by 3 bases and J by 3 bases, with 9 bases of the junction left unmatched. Germline CDR1 is SGHVS and CDR2 is FQNEAQ. CDR3 nucleotides: TGTGCCAGCAGCTTTCCCGAAGCGGGGGGGGGTACAGATACGCAGTATTTT. Residues: CASSFPEAGGGTDTQYF. The variable domain in full, completed from reference TRBV7-8 and TRBJ2-3, reads GAGVSQSPRYKVAKRGQDVALRCDPISGHVSLFWYQQALGQGPEFLTYFQNEAQLDKSGLPSDRFFAERPEGSVSTLKIQRTQQEDSAVYLCASSFPEAGGGTDTQYFGPGTRLTVL.

The chain combines TRBV2 with TRBJ1-1, with 8 positions matching TRBD1. Trimming took 7 bases from V and 5 from J; bases not matched to a gene: 6. Per germline, CDR1 SNHLY and CDR2 FYNNEI. CDR3 size: 13 residues. The CDR3 loop is CASTGQGGTEAFF. Here the CDR3 DNA reads TGTGCCAGCACCGGACAGGGTGGAACTGAAGCTTTCTTT.

V and J are TRBV4-2 and TRBJ2-7; TRBD1 is a possible D gene (6 bases). The CDR3 extends over 14 amino acids. Germline V gene lookup returns CDR1 LGHNA and CDR2 YNFKEQ. Trimming removed 5 bases from V and 2 bases from J, with 13 bases in between. CDR3 residues: CASSFPGQTYEQYF. CDR3 in DNA: TGTGCCAGCAGCTTCCCGGGACAAACCTACGAGCAGTACTTC.

The chain has TRBV4-3 and TRBJ2-7; TRBD1 matches 7 bases. The CDR3 contains 16 residues. The V gene's germline CDR1 is LGHNA and CDR2 YSLEER. V shed 1 base and J 0 bases; nucleotides not matched to a gene: 6. The CDR3 DNA sequence: TGCGCCAGCAGCCAAGTGGACCGGGACAGCTCCTACGAGCAGTACTTC. Translating gives CASSQVDRDSSYEQYF.

This clone was detected once. This chain joins TRBV5-1 and TRBJ2-7; 7 bases map to TRBD1. The CDR3 spans 13 residues. Germline-derived CDR1 and CDR2 are SGHRS and YFSETQ. V lost 3 bases, J lost 1 base, and 1 base stayed unmatched. CDR3: CASSSGQSYEQYF. The CDR3 DNA reads TGCGCCAGCAGCTCGGGACAGTCCTACGAGCAGTACTTC.

The chain employs TRBV9 and TRBJ2-7; D is unresolved. Germline values: CDR1 SGDLS, CDR2 YYNGEE. The ends were cut back, 5 bases at V and 0 bases at J, with 6 bases in the middle. The CDR3 is 12 residues long. In DNA form, the CDR3 reads TGTGCCAGCAGGAGAATCTCCTACGAGCAGTACTTC. This translates into CASRRISYEQYF.

The chain carries TRBV5-1 and TRBJ1-1; D not certain. This CDR3 comprises 14 residues. The V and J ends lost 1 base and 0 bases respectively, with 7 bases between them. Germline assignment: CDR1 SGHRS and CDR2 YFSETQ. The CDR3 sequence: CASSLSLMNTEAFF. CDR3 nucleotides: TGCGCCAGCAGCTTGTCCTTAATGAACACTGAAGCTTTCTTT.

As concerns this clone: A junction boundary mismatches the germline segment, possibly from a read error. The chain uses TRBV7-7 and TRBJ2-5; 10 positions agree with TRBD1. Germline V gene sequence: CDR1 SSHAT, CDR2 FNYEAQ (reference sequence). CDR3 size: 18 residues. In DNA form, the CDR3 reads TGTGCTAGCAGCTTATCAGGGGCCGGACAGGGGGTTATAGAGACCCAGTACTTC. Its protein is CASSLSGAGQGVIETQYF.

The chain is built from TRBV29-1 and TRBJ1-3, with 7 bases identical to TRBD1. V shed 7 bases, J shed 3 bases, and the junction held 9 bases outside the gene matches. This CDR3 is built from 14 residues. CDR1 is SQVTM, CDR2 ANQGSEA, per germline. CDR3 nucleotides: TGCAGCGCGTCAACAGGGGCGGGTGGAAACACCATATATTTT. Translated, it gives CSASTGAGGNTIYF.

In this sample, this clone turned up a few times. The chain recombines TRBV27 with TRBJ1-2; D is perhaps TRBD1 (5 bases). This CDR3 contains 15 residues. Trimming pared 2 bases from V and 4 bases from J, leaving 14 bases between. Germline V gene lookup returns CDR1 MNHEY and CDR2 SMNVEV (reference sequence). The DNA of the CDR3 is TGTGCCAGCAGTTTAGAGCCGGGGGGAACCTATGGCTACACCTTC. Translation: CASSLEPGGTYGYTF.

Remarks on this clone: One end of the junction fails to match germline, which may point to a read error. This chain connects TRBV7-7 to TRBJ2-2; 10 bases map to TRBD1. This CDR3 spans 15 amino acids. The germline V gene has CDR1 SSHAT and CDR2 FNYEAQ (reference sequence). The CDR3 DNA is TGTGCTAGCAGCCATGGACAGGGGGGTTCCCGGGAGCTGTTTTTT. It translates to CASSHGQGGSRELFF.